This T cell receptor (beta chain) was identified in a study of T cell responses to AZD1222 COVID-19 vaccine (dated by TCRdb to about 2021). With regard to the full study: A total of 230 to 250 trial participants underwent TCR sequencing, of whom 207 received two doses of AZD1222 and 26 received two doses of the MenACWY control vaccine. Trial participants were enrolled into age subgroups of 18-55, 56-69 and 70-plus years, which contained roughly 150, 30 and 60 TCR-sequenced participants, respectively. What the study reported, not specific to this receptor: Most participants were white British and females outnumbered males, and the authors suggested that clonal diversity may have been underestimated. The 56-69-year group was small, and its depth increase did not reach significance, likely because of low power. Only five or six AZD1222 recipients were SARS-CoV-2 seropositive at baseline, limiting conclusions about previously exposed vaccinees. After two AZD1222 doses, both the breadth and the depth of spike-specific TCRs were significantly higher than at day 0 and than in MenACWY recipients. Because no samples from the day 14 peak response were available, repertoires could be characterized only after the peak T cell response. Reportedly, close to half of the unique spike-specific TCRs recognized epitopes lying outside the regions that are mutated in the B.1.351 and B.1.1.7 variants. Vaccine-associated CD4 TCRs spanned the whole spike protein, with dominant responses in regions 160-218 and 743-854.

V lost 2 bases and J lost 13 bases; the stretch between them is 9 bases long. Reading from cysteine to phenylalanine, the CDR3 counts 11 amino acids. Only CDR3 DNA is held: 33 bases, read in frame from base 1. According to the germline V gene, CDR1 reads LGHNA and CDR2 reads YSLEER. Worth noting for this clone: Its binding antigen is unknown. Base qualities are not recorded, but no much larger clone differs from it by a single base.

The CDR3 regions of human TCRbeta chains were analyzed by immunosequencing. Turning to the authors' computational methods: TCRs in the repertoires were compared against a reference library of SARS-CoV-2-specific TCRs that had been generated with the MIRA antigen-specificity platform. Breadth was defined as the fraction of unique TCRs that were SARS-CoV-2-associated. Depth was defined as the fraction of total T cells that were SARS-CoV-2-associated. Using the MIRA data, every spike-specific TCR was mapped to the spike region that the TCR reacted to and assigned to either a CD4 or a CD8 class. Log10-transformed breadth and depth values were compared by one-way ANOVA with Sidak's multiple comparisons tests. Entries here come from immuneACCESS through TCRdb and include only in-frame sequences with V and J called. Some clones fail to appear in such tables; in the studies checked, an unresolved V gene covers under half of the shortfall, and the cause of the remainder is unknown. That table furnishes V, J and clone size, whereas the DNA furnished D and trimming. Counted in this sample were around 150,000 clones; under 95% of them appeared once. Together, the top ten hold 2.5% to 3.5% of the sample.

Sample time point, as interpreted from the label and publication: about 28 days (+/-7) after the second vaccine dose. AZD1222 recipients whose second dose came at about 4 weeks and those whose second dose came at about 12 weeks were combined into one group, since spike-specific TCR depth and breadth did not differ between the two schedules. Vaccinee samples were obtained from the UK trials COV001 and COV002, which included a single-blind randomized controlled phase 2/3 trial of AZD1222 (ChAdOx1 nCoV-19) in healthy adults. For TCRbeta chain sequencing, PBMC samples were collected from trial participants at day 0 and at day 28 after the second dose.

This receptor was taken from an adult who received the AZD1222 COVID-19 vaccine. The starting material was peripheral blood, obtained 28 days after the second AZD1222 dose. This chain is built from TRBV4-3 and TRBJ1-3; the D gene is perhaps TRBD1, on 5 matching bases. The bases are TGCGCCAGCAGCCAATTGGGGGAAATATATTTT. It encodes CASSQLGEIYF.